One sample yielded the 8 T cell receptor beta chains listed below, sequenced in a study of PD-1 blockade in classical Hodgkin lymphoma. After autologous stem cell transplantation all patients relapsed, and prior brentuximab vedotin exposure differed between cohorts. Produced via immunoSEQ multiplex PCR; TCRdb's table is partial and in-frame only. The sample lists under 65,000 clones; 75% to 90% were seen once. The sequences come from peripheral blood mononuclear cells (PBMCs), collected at baseline. The receptors stem from a human donor with classical Hodgkin lymphoma.

The chain carries TRBV6-1 and TRBJ1-1, with 8 bases lining up with TRBD1. Germline V lookup: CDR1 MNHNS, CDR2 SASEGT. This CDR3 contains 14 residues. The ends lost 5 bases at V and 3 bases at J; junction bases unmatched: 5. This chain's CDR3 is CASSLQGVHTEAFF. CDR3 sequence (DNA): TGTGCCAGCAGTCTACAGGGGGTCCACACTGAAGCTTTCTTT.

The CDR3 protein is CASSVDRARGLSGANVLTF. In DNA form, the CDR3 reads TGTGCCAGCAGCGTAGACAGGGCGAGAGGTCTCTCTGGGGCCAACGTCCTGACTTTC. This chain links TRBV2 with TRBJ2-6, with 7 bases that match TRBD1. Looked up from germline, CDR1 is SNHLY and CDR2 is FYNNEI. After removal of 6 bases from V and 0 bases from J, the junction contained 14 bases not matched to a gene. CDR3 length: 19 residues.

The chain uses TRBV4-2 and TRBJ1-4; D possibly corresponds to TRBD1 (6 bases). Germline CDR1 LGHNA, CDR2 YNFKEQ. The CDR3 consists of 16 residues. V was cut by 2 bases and J by 3 bases, with 13 bases left in between. In nucleotides, the CDR3 is TGTGCCAGCAGCCAACCGACACAGGGTTCTAATGAAAAACTGTTTTTT. Translated: CASSQPTQGSNEKLFF.

The chain joins TRBV21-1 to TRBJ2-4; the DNA was not compared with TRBD2, the D call given in the table. TRBV21-1 is tagged as a pseudogene. The CDR3 has 11 residues. The CDR3 bases are TGTGCCAGCAGCCCCGGGAACATTCAGTACTTC. The encoded protein is CASSPGNIQYF.

The V call is TRBV5-4, the J call TRBJ2-1, with 11 nucleotides matching TRBD2. Germline assignment: CDR1 SGHNT and CDR2 YYREEE (reference sequence). The CDR3 totals 17 residues. Germline trimming cut 2 bases from V and 8 bases from J; bases unmatched to any gene: 12. DNA of the CDR3: TGTGCCAGCAGCTTCGTAGCGGGGGGGCCGAGTTACGATGAGCAGTTCTTC. Its protein is CASSFVAGGPSYDEQFF.

This chain uses TRBV30 with TRBJ2-7; the match to TRBD1 covers 7 bases. CDR1 and CDR2 from the germline V gene are GTSNPN and SVGIG (reference sequence). V was clipped by 0 bases and J by 3 bases; unmatched bases: 11. This CDR3 region has 16 residues. The CDR3 nucleotides read TGTGCCTGGAGTGTCCCCTTACTGGACAGGAACTACGAGCAGTACTTC. This sequence encodes CAWSVPLLDRNYEQYF.

V and J are TRBV7-6 and TRBJ1-2, with D tentatively TRBD1 (6 bases). This CDR3 comprises 12 residues. V lost 4 bases and J 8 bases, leaving 11 bases between the germline ends. Germline CDR1 reads SGHVS; CDR2 reads FNYEAQ. CDR3 DNA sequence: TGTGCCAGCAGCTCGACCGGGGGCGGCTACACCTTC. Its protein is CASSSTGGGYTF.

V usage is TRBV30 and J usage is TRBJ2-1; maybe TRBD1 (6 bases). Trimming shortened V by 2 bases and J by 6 bases, and 8 bases separated the two germline ends. Germline CDR1 reads GTSNPN; CDR2 reads SVGIG (reference sequence). The CDR3 runs to 12 residues. The CDR3 region is CAWSRDTNEQFF. As DNA, the CDR3 is TGTGCCTGGAGTAGGGACACCAATGAGCAGTTCTTC.